These 27 T cell receptor beta chains were all obtained from the same sample, sequenced in a study of cytomegalovirus exposure and HLA in healthy donors. Vbeta (60) and Jbeta (13) primers were used in the PCR. Using immunoSEQ multiplex PCR, the repertoire was profiled, and TCRdb retains in-frame clones only, with some absent. The table lists about 140,000 clones, roughly 9.4% of them singletons. Sequencing was carried out using PBMCs. The receptors stem from a male donor in good health and CMV-seronegative.

The chain links TRBV18 to TRBJ1-1; 8 bases line up with TRBD1. This CDR3 region has 14 residues. V dropped 5 bases and J dropped 1; count of bases not matched to a gene: 3. Germline V gives CDR1 KGHSH, CDR2 LQKENI. The CDR3 DNA follows: TGTGCCAGCTCAGCTCAGGGGGCGAACACTGAAGCTTTCTTT. Its translation is CASSAQGANTEAFF.

The chain employs TRBV13 and TRBJ2-1; perhaps TRBD1 as D (5 bases). Germline values: CDR1 PRHDT, CDR2 FYEKMQ (reference sequence). The CDR3 extends over 16 amino acids. Trimming took 0 bases from V and 3 from J, leaving 12 bases between them. The CDR3 region has the DNA TGTGCCAGCAGCTTAGGAGCAGGGTGGTACTACAATGAGCAGTTCTTC. This translates into CASSLGAGWYYNEQFF.

Concerning this clone: The sample has other DNA sequences that encode this CDR3 too. V usage is TRBV5-1 and J usage is TRBJ2-7; D is possibly TRBD2 (5 bases). Germline values: CDR1 SGHRS, CDR2 YFSETQ. The CDR3 has 14 amino acids. V was clipped by 2 bases and J by 2 bases, with 11 bases between them. CDR3 loop: CASSFFSGTYEQYF. CDR3 DNA sequence: TGCGCCAGCAGCTTTTTTTCCGGGACCTACGAGCAGTACTTC.

In its sample, this clone was seen a few times. The chain recombines TRBV28 with TRBJ2-3; 13 bases line up with TRBD2. The ends lost 4 bases at V and 2 bases at J; junction bases unmatched: 6. The CDR3 extends over 17 amino acids. Germline CDR1 is MDHEN and CDR2 is SYDVKM. In DNA form, the CDR3 reads TGTGCCAGCAGTTGGGGACTAGCGGGGCGAAACACAGATACGCAGTATTTT. Encoded protein: CASSWGLAGRNTDTQYF.

The V call is TRBV7-9, the J call TRBJ1-5; TRBD1 might be the D (5 bases). There are 14 residues in the CDR3. Looked up from germline, CDR1 is SEHNR and CDR2 is FQNEAQ (reference sequence). V shed 8 bases and J shed 7 bases, with 18 bases lying between them. CDR3 in amino acids: CASGDSGGNQPQHF. The CDR3 DNA reads as TGTGCCAGCGGGGACTCCGGGGGTAACCAGCCCCAGCATTTT.

This clone was observed a few times. CDR3 sequence (DNA): TGTGCCAGCAGTATTACAGGGGGGAACACTGAAGCTTTCTTT. As protein: CASSITGGNTEAFF. J is TRBJ1-1 and V is TRBV28; TRBD1 matches 8 bases. The CDR3 spans 14 residues. With V trimmed by 5 bases and J by 1 base, 3 bases remained unmatched. Germline lookup yields CDR1 MDHEN and CDR2 SYDVKM.

This clone was seen only a few times. The genes are TRBV7-6 and TRBJ1-1; D is perhaps TRBD1 (5 bases). V dropped 5 bases and J dropped 5 bases, with 18 bases sitting between them. The CDR3 consists of 15 residues. The germline CDR1 and CDR2 sequences are SGHVS and FNYEAQ. DNA for the CDR3: TGTGCCAGCAGCCAGCGGGCAGGGAGAATGACTGAAGCTTTCTTT. The encoded protein is CASSQRAGRMTEAFF.

The table lists this clone with a few counts. This rearrangement joins TRBV28 to TRBJ1-2, with unresolved D. The germline V gene encodes CDR1 MDHEN and CDR2 SYDVKM. V lost 3 bases and J 0 bases, leaving 11 bases between the germline ends. CDR3 length equals 15 residues. CDR3 residues: CASSLGHSSNYGYTF. In DNA form, the CDR3 reads TGTGCCAGCAGTTTGGGCCACAGTTCTAACTATGGCTACACCTTC.

V is TRBV13 and J is TRBJ2-7; D gene unclear. The germline V gene encodes CDR1 PRHDT and CDR2 FYEKMQ (reference sequence). This CDR3 region has 11 residues. Trimming took 2 bases from V and 3 from J, leaving 2 bases between them. The CDR3 region is CASSLLYEQYF. Here the CDR3 DNA reads TGTGCCAGCAGCTTACTCTACGAGCAGTACTTC.

The genes are TRBV27 and TRBJ2-7; D gene unclear. The CDR3 runs 13 residues. In germline, CDR1 is MNHEY, CDR2 SMNVEV (reference sequence). V shed 5 bases and J shed 2 bases, with 10 bases lying between them. Here the CDR3 reads CASSPQVTYEQYF. The CDR3 DNA sequence: TGTGCCAGCAGTCCTCAGGTTACCTACGAGCAGTACTTC.

The V and J genes are TRBV19 and TRBJ2-7, with 8 bases lining up with TRBD1. This CDR3 is 13 amino acids long. Germline V lookup: CDR1 LNHDA, CDR2 SQIVND (reference sequence). Trimming removed 5 bases from V and 6 bases from J; junction bases left unmatched: 6. CDR3 sequence: CASSLRTGSEQYF. CDR3 nucleotides: TGTGCCAGTAGTCTCAGGACAGGGTCCGAGCAGTACTTC.

This clone came up a few times. This sequence joins TRBV19 and TRBJ1-1, with D perhaps matching TRBD1 (6 bases). The V end was cut by 3 bases, the J end by 7 bases, with 12 bases between. There are 13 residues in the CDR3. Per the germline V gene, CDR1 is LNHDA and CDR2 is SQIVND (reference sequence). The CDR3 DNA is TGTGCCAGTAGTATGGGGGCGGGCAGTGAAGCTTTCTTT. As protein: CASSMGAGSEAFF.

J is TRBJ1-1 and V is TRBV2; D perhaps matches TRBD1 (5 bases). The V and J ends lost 6 bases and 0 bases respectively, with 8 bases between them. The CDR3 totals 13 residues. CDR1 and CDR2 from the germline V gene are SNHLY and FYNNEI. The DNA of the CDR3 is TGTGCCAGCAGGGAACAGGTGAACACTGAAGCTTTCTTT. As protein: CASREQVNTEAFF. The full variable domain, its missing parts supplied by reference TRBV2 and TRBJ1-1, is EPEVTQTPSHQVTQMGQEVILRCVPISNHLYFYWYRQILGQKVEFLVSFYNNEISEKSEIFDDQFSVERPDGSNFTLKIRSTKLEDSAMYFCASREQVNTEAFFGQGTRLTVV.

This clone was observed a handful of times. V usage is TRBV5-1 and J usage is TRBJ2-3; tentatively, D is TRBD2 (7 bases). The CDR3 spans 14 residues. Trimming removed 0 bases at V and 6 bases at J, with 11 bases between. Germline values: CDR1 SGHRS, CDR2 YFSETQ. This CDR3 is CASSLGGGGDTQYF. In DNA form, the CDR3 reads TGCGCCAGCAGCTTGGGGGGGGGCGGCGATACGCAGTATTTT.

This rearrangement joins TRBV14 to TRBJ1-1, with 7 positions matching TRBD1. CDR3 length: 19 amino acids. Germline CDR1 and CDR2: SGHDN and FVKESK. V lost 0 bases, J lost 4 bases, and 17 bases stayed unmatched. CDR3 nucleotides: TGTGCCAGCAGCCAAGATAGGGCTTTCGCGACAGGGTGGGGCACTGAAGCTTTCTTT. Protein product: CASSQDRAFATGWGTEAFF.

This clone was observed a handful of times. The chain links TRBV7-8 to TRBJ1-4; D is ambiguous. V gave up 4 bases and J gave up 7 bases, with 13 bases separating them. The CDR3 is made up of 14 amino acids. Germline V gene sequence: CDR1 SGHVS, CDR2 FQNEAQ. In DNA form, the CDR3 reads TGTGCCAGCAGCTCCGGGATACCGGGTGAAAAACTGTTTTTT. This codes for CASSSGIPGEKLFF.

The rearrangement joins TRBV2 to TRBJ2-3, with 11 nucleotides matching TRBD1. The CDR3 sequence is 14 residues long. CDR1 SNHLY and CDR2 FYNNEI come from the germline V gene. V dropped 4 bases and J dropped 5; count of bases not matched to a gene: 2. As DNA, the CDR3 is TGTGCCAGCAGTGCGGACAGGGGGCAAGATACGCAGTATTTT. Its protein is CASSADRGQDTQYF.

This clone has more than one count but fewer than ten. The chain recombines TRBV5-5 with TRBJ1-5, with D unclear. The length of the CDR3 is 14 residues. CDR1 and CDR2 from the germline V gene are SGHKS and YYEKEE (reference sequence). Trimming shortened V by 4 bases and J by 4 bases, and 12 bases separated the two germline ends. The CDR3 spells CASSIITGNQPQHF. The CDR3 DNA reads as TGTGCCAGCAGCATCATAACGGGTAATCAGCCCCAGCATTTT. Complete variable domain (other parts from reference TRBV5-5 and TRBJ1-5): DAGVTQSPTHLIKTRGQQVTLRCSPISGHKSVSWYQQVLGQGPQFIFQYYEKEERGRGNFPDRFSARQFPNYSSELNVNALLLGDSALYLCASSIITGNQPQHFGDGTRLSIL.

This clone was observed a handful of times. The gene calls are TRBV4-1 and TRBJ1-4; 8 nucleotides agree with TRBD1. V lost 1 base to trimming and J lost 7 bases; unmatched junction nucleotides: 2. Germline CDR1 MGHRA, CDR2 YSYEKL. This CDR3 has 14 residues. The CDR3, as DNA: TGCGCCAGCAGCCAAGGGACAGGGAGTGAAAAACTGTTTTTT. Translated: CASSQGTGSEKLFF.

This clone turned up a few times. The chain employs TRBV7-9 and TRBJ2-7; 7 nucleotides agree with TRBD1. CDR3 size: 13 residues. Looked up from germline, CDR1 is SEHNR and CDR2 is FQNEAQ (reference sequence). V trimming: 3 bases; J trimming: 10 bases; junction bases outside the gene matches: 9. The CDR3 loop reads CASSFPPRQGQYF. The CDR3 nucleotides read TGTGCCAGCAGCTTCCCCCCACGACAGGGCCAGTACTTC.

CDR3 amino acids: CASSSGTGLRAGEQYF. The CDR3, as DNA: TGTGCCAGCAGCTCCGGGACAGGGTTGAGGGCAGGGGAGCAGTACTTC. The rearrangement uses TRBV11-1 and TRBJ2-5; 9 bases are shared with TRBD1. The germline V gene encodes CDR1 SGHAT and CDR2 FQDESV (reference sequence). Trimming took 4 bases from V and 11 from J; bases not matched to a gene: 17. CDR3 size: 16 residues.

This clone has more than one count but fewer than ten. The chain recombines TRBV29-1 with TRBJ2-7; D not certain. V lost 4 bases, J lost 1 base, and 5 bases lay in between. CDR3 length: 11 residues. Looked up from germline, CDR1 is SQVTM and CDR2 is ANQGSEA. CDR3 DNA sequence: TGCAGCGTTGTCCAGTCCTACGAGCAGTACTTC. It encodes CSVVQSYEQYF.

This clone was counted a few times. This chain connects TRBV19 to TRBJ2-7; 9 positions agree with TRBD1. Germline V gene data show CDR1 as LNHDA and CDR2 as SQIVND (reference sequence). CDR3 length: 16 residues. J was trimmed by 4 bases and V by 3 bases; bases with no gene match: 10. The DNA of the CDR3 is TGTGCCAGTAGTATTAGGACAGGGGCCGCTGCGTACGAGCAGTACTTC. As protein: CASSIRTGAAAYEQYF.

The V and J genes are TRBV19 and TRBJ2-3, with 7 bases fitting TRBD2. After removal of 1 base from V and 6 bases from J, the junction contained 4 bases not matched to a gene. This CDR3 has 14 amino acids. Per the germline V gene, CDR1 is LNHDA and CDR2 is SQIVND (reference sequence). CDR3 loop: CASSIVGGPDTQYF. The CDR3 DNA follows: TGTGCCAGTAGTATAGTGGGAGGGCCCGATACGCAGTATTTT.

This clone was counted between two and nine times. The rearrangement joins TRBV6-5 to TRBJ2-2, with TRBD1 as a possible D gene (5 bases). The CDR3 is made up of 14 amino acids. The V end was cut by 0 bases, the J end by 5 bases, with 7 bases between. Germline V gene lookup returns CDR1 MNHEY and CDR2 SVGAGI. CDR3 DNA sequence: TGTGCCAGCAGTTACTCTCAGGGTACCGGGGAGCTGTTTTTT. Its translation is CASSYSQGTGELFF.

The rearrangement uses TRBV2 and TRBJ2-7, with D perhaps matching TRBD1 (6 bases). Deletions cut 6 bases from V and 5 bases from J, with 8 bases between. This CDR3 has 11 residues. Germline V gene data show CDR1 as SNHLY and CDR2 as FYNNEI. This CDR3 reads CASRNRDEQYF. The DNA of the CDR3 is TGTGCCAGCAGAAACAGGGACGAGCAGTACTTC.

This clone was detected a few times. The CDR3 sequence is CASSPGTSSYEQYF. The CDR3 region has the DNA TGTGCCAGCAGCCCCGGGACTAGCAGCTACGAGCAGTACTTC. The chain is built from TRBV6-5 and TRBJ2-7; 9 nucleotides agree with TRBD2. The germline CDR1 and CDR2 sequences are MNHEY and SVGAGI. The CDR3 loop spans 14 amino acids. Trimming removed 6 bases from V and 3 bases from J; junction bases left unmatched: 6.